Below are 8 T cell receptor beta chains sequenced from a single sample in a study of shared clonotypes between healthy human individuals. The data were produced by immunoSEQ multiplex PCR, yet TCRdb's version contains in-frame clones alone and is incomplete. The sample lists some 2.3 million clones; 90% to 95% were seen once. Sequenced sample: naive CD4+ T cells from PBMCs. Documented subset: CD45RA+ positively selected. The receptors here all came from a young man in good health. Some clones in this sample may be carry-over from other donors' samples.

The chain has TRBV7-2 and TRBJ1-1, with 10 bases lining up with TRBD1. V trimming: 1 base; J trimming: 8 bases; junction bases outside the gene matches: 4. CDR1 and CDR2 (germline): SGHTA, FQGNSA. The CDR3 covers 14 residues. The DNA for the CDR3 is TGTGCCAGCAGCTTAGGGGGACAGGGGTTGGAAGCTTTCTTT. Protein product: CASSLGGQGLEAFF.

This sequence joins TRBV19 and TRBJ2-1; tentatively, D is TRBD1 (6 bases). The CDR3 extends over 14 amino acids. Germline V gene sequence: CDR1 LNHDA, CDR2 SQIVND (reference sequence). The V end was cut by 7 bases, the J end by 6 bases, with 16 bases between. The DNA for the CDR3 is TGTGCCAGTACTACAGGGAGTACCGCCAATGAGCAGTTCTTC. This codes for CASTTGSTANEQFF.

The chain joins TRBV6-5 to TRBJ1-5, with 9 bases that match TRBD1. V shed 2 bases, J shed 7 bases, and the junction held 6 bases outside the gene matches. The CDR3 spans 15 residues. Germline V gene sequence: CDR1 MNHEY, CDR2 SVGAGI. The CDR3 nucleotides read TGTGCCAGCAGTTACCCGGACAGGGGAGGACAGCCCCAGCATTTT. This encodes CASSYPDRGGQPQHF.

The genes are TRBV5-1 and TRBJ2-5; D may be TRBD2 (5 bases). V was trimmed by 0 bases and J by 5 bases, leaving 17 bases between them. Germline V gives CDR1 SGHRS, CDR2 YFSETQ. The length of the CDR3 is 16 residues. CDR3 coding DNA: TGCGCCAGCAGCTTGGGTGGACTTGTTGATTTTGAGACCCAGTACTTC. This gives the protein CASSLGGLVDFETQYF.

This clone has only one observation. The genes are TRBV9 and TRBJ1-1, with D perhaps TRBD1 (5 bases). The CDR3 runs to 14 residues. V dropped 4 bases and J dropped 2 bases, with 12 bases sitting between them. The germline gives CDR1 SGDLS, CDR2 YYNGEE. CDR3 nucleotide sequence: TGTGCCAGCAGCCTCGACAGCGGAAACACTGAAGCTTTCTTT. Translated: CASSLDSGNTEAFF.

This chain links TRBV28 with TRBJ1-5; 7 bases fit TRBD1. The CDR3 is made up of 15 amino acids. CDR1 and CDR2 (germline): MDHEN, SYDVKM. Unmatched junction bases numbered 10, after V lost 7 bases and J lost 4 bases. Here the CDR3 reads CASIPTGTANQPQHF. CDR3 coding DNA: TGTGCCAGCATTCCGACCGGGACAGCTAATCAGCCCCAGCATTTT.

The CDR3 sequence: CASSSTGAAKGAFF. CDR3 DNA sequence: TGTGCCAGCAGTTCAACTGGGGCAGCAAAGGGGGCTTTCTTT. The rearrangement joins TRBV28 to TRBJ1-1; D perhaps matches TRBD1 (5 bases). Between the trimmed V and J ends, which lost 4 bases and 11 bases, there was a span of 20 bases. This CDR3 is 14 amino acids long. Germline lookup yields CDR1 MDHEN and CDR2 SYDVKM.

The CDR3 sequence is CASSVGLAGANVLTF. For the CDR3, the DNA is TGTGCCAGCAGCGTAGGACTGGCCGGGGCCAACGTCCTGACTTTC. The chain recombines TRBV9 with TRBJ2-6; D gene unclear. CDR3 length: 15 residues. The germline V gene encodes CDR1 SGDLS and CDR2 YYNGEE. V lost 0 bases and J 4 bases, leaving 8 bases between the germline ends. The full variable domain, its missing parts supplied by reference TRBV9 and TRBJ2-6, is DSGVTQTPKHLITATGQRVTLRCSPRSGDLSVYWYQQSLDQGLQFLIQYYNGEERAKGNILERFSAQQFPDLHSELNLSSLELGDSALYFCASSVGLAGANVLTFGAGSRLTVL.